This T cell receptor (beta chain) derives from a study of low-dose radiotherapy and immunotherapy resistance in tumors. Looking at the study overall: Given every two weeks, intravenous cyclophosphamide 200 mg/m2 preceded radiation and immunotherapy by one day.

Stated time point: after trial treatment. As for treatment: LDRT plus nivolumab, ipilimumab, low-dose cyclophosphamide and aspirin (RACIN trial). Along with nivolumab and ipilimumab, donors received aspirin, low-dose cyclophosphamide and low-dose radiotherapy. The CDR3 loop spans 14 amino acids. The germline V gene encodes CDR1 SNHLY and CDR2 FYNNEI. Deletions cut 7 bases from V and 8 bases from J, with 20 bases between. Priming of first-strand cDNA relied on TRAV- and TRBV-specific primers (covering alpha and beta chains). Using a constant-region primer together with a V-primer adapter, TCRs were subjected to about 20 PCR cycles of amplification. By in vitro transcription, the isolated mRNA was amplified. TCRdb recomputed calls from the reads with MiXCR, one row per CDR3 protein. The sample carries roughly 100,000 distinct CDR3 sequences, less than 25% recorded once. This clonotype was recorded many times.

The receptor comes from a male donor with prostate cancer. The sequencing used PBMCs, collected after low-dose radiotherapy plus immunotherapy. The chain joins TRBV2 to TRBJ1-2; perhaps TRBD1 as D (6 bases). CDR3 region: CASTSQGGAAGYTF. CDR3 DNA sequence: TGTGCCAGCACGAGTCAAGGGGGTGCCGCGGGCTACACCTTC.